This T cell receptor (beta chain) is from a study of T-cell memory formation after mild COVID-19. One entry per CDR3 protein, called by TCRdb with MiXCR from the 5' RACE reads. The table shows more than 250,000 distinct CDR3 sequences, with around 15% occurring only once. Per germline, CDR1 GTSNPN and CDR2 SVGIG (reference sequence). The CDR3 length is 13 residues. Unmatched junction bases numbered 5, after V lost 3 bases and J lost 4 bases. This receptor was obtained from a man between 18 and 35 years old who had mild COVID-19 (a few samples of this study predate the infection). Cell type and time point are not known. The chain combines TRBV30 with TRBJ1-2, with 7 bases identical to TRBD1. Sequences were obtained from PBMCs or a T cell subset sorted from them (not recorded which). Here the CDR3 reads CAWSAGGSYGYTF. CDR3 nucleotide sequence: TGTGCCTGGAGCGCAGGGGGAAGCTATGGCTACACCTTC.